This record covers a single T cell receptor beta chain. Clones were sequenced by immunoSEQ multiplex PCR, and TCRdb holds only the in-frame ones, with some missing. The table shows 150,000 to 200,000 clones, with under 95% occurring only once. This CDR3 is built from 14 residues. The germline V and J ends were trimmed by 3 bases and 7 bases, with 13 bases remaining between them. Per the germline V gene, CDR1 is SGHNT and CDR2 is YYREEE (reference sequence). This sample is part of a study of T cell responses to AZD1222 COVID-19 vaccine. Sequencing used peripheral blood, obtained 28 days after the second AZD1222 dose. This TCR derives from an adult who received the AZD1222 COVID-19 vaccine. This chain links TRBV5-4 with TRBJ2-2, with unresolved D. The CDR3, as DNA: TGTGCCAGCAGCTCCCAGGCGCCCGGCGGGGAGCTGTTTTTT. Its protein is CASSSQAPGGELFF.